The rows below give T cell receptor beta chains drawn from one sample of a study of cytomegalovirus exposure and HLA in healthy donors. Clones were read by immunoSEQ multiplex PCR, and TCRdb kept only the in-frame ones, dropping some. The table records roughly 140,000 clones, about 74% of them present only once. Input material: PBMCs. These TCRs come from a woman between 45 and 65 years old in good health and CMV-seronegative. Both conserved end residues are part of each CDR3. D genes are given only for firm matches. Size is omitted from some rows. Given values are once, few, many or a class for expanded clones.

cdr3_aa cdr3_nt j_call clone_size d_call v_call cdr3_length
CASRLAGGIRTDTQYF TGTGCCAGCAGGCTAGCGGGGGGTATTCGCACAGATACGCAGTATTTT TRBJ2-3 - TRBD2 TRBV27 16
CASSSDRVNSPLHF TGTGCCAGCAGCTCCGACAGGGTGAATTCACCCCTCCACTTT TRBJ1-6 - TRBD1 TRBV7-8 14
CASSPRTGNTEAFF TGTGCCAGCAGCCCCCGAACCGGGAACACTGAAGCTTTCTTT TRBJ1-1 - - TRBV11-2 14
CVSSPAGDQETQYF TGTGTCAGCAGTCCAGCGGGGGACCAAGAGACCCAGTACTTC TRBJ2-5 once TRBD2 TRBV6-1 14
CASSITAGRLGETQYF TGTGCCAGTAGTATAACAGCGGGGAGACTTGGAGAGACCCAGTACTTC TRBJ2-5 - TRBD2 TRBV19 16
CASSLGTGYYNEQFF TGTGCCAGTAGCCTCGGGACAGGGTACTACAATGAGCAGTTCTTC TRBJ2-1 - TRBD1 TRBV19 15
CASSPSSRRDYGYTF TGTGCCAGCTCCCCTTCGTCCAGGAGGGACTATGGCTACACCTTC TRBJ1-2 once - TRBV27 15
CASSPREGARGEQYF TGTGCCAGCAGTCCCCGGGAGGGGGCGAGGGGCGAGCAGTACTTC TRBJ2-7 - - TRBV9 15
CASRPTTGQMQETQYF TGCGCCAGCAGACCCACCACGGGACAGATGCAAGAGACCCAGTACTTC TRBJ2-5 - TRBD1 TRBV5-1 16
CSVEGVGVGGYTF TGCAGCGTTGAAGGGGTAGGGGTTGGAGGCTACACCTTC TRBJ1-2 - - TRBV29-1 13
CASSPLPGIGVSPLHF TGCGCCAGCAGCCCGCTTCCCGGGATTGGGGTTTCACCCCTCCACTTT TRBJ1-6 - - TRBV4-1 16
CASSRTGFYTEAFF TGCGCCAGCAGTCGAACAGGCTTCTACACTGAAGCTTTCTTT TRBJ1-1 few - TRBV23-1 14
CARTGQGFNEQYF TGTGCCAGGACGGGACAGGGGTTCAACGAGCAGTACTTC TRBJ2-7 - TRBD1 TRBV2 13
CAISESAGLSYGYTF TGTGCCATCAGTGAGTCGGCAGGGTTAAGCTATGGCTACACCTTC TRBJ1-2 - - TRBV10-3 15
CASSLDTLNTGELFF TGCGCCAGCAGCCTTGACACATTGAACACCGGGGAGCTGTTTTTT TRBJ2-2 once - TRBV4-3 15
CASSLVREDGYTF TGTGCCAGCAGCTTAGTTAGGGAGGATGGCTACACCTTC TRBJ1-2 - - TRBV7-2 13
CASSEGTVHGYTF TGCGCCAGCAGTGAAGGGACAGTTCATGGCTACACCTTC TRBJ1-2 few TRBD1 TRBV10-2 13
CASRKAGGSNTGELFF TGCGCCAGCAGGAAGGCAGGGGGCTCGAACACCGGGGAGCTGTTTTTT TRBJ2-2 - TRBD1 TRBV5-1 16
CATSREQGAQYF TGTGCCACCAGCAGAGAACAAGGAGCGCAGTATTTT TRBJ2-3 - - TRBV15 12
CASSFVGQGANYGYTF TGTGCCAGCAGTTTCGTAGGACAGGGAGCTAACTATGGCTACACCTTC TRBJ1-2 - TRBD1 TRBV28 16
CASSEVLAGGGQPQHF TGTGCCAGCAGTGAAGTTCTGGCTGGCGGCGGGCAGCCCCAGCATTTT TRBJ1-5 few - TRBV6-1 16
CSANGHTEAFF TGCAGTGCTAACGGTCACACTGAAGCTTTCTTT TRBJ1-1 - - TRBV20-1 11
CASSERGGGTYNEQFF TGTGCCAGCAGTGAAAGGGGCGGGGGTACCTACAATGAGCAGTTCTTC TRBJ2-1 - TRBD2 TRBV6-1 16
CATSRKREGQTQYF TGTGCCACCAGCAGAAAGCGGGAAGGTCAGACCCAGTACTTC TRBJ2-5 - TRBD2 TRBV15 14
CASSLGAGYNSPLHF TGTGCCAGCAGCTTAGGCGCAGGCTATAATTCACCCCTCCACTTT TRBJ1-6 - - TRBV13 15
CASSLFRTGAKETQYF TGTGCCAGCAGCTTGTTTCGGACAGGGGCGAAAGAGACCCAGTACTTC TRBJ2-5 - TRBD1 TRBV5-4 16
CASRDRTGGEQYF TGTGCCAGCAGGGATAGAACGGGGGGTGAGCAGTACTTC TRBJ2-7 once TRBD2 TRBV27 13
CASSQDRISGGTDTQYF TGCGCCAGCAGCCAAGATCGGATTAGCGGGGGCACAGATACGCAGTATTTT TRBJ2-3 - TRBD2 TRBV4-1 17
CASSETGQSHTDTQYF TGTGCCAGCAGCGAGACCGGACAGAGCCACACAGATACGCAGTATTTT TRBJ2-3 - - TRBV9 16
CASSLAGGFRTEAFF TGCGCCAGCAGCTTGGCAGGGGGCTTTAGGACTGAAGCTTTCTTT TRBJ1-1 - TRBD1 TRBV5-1 15
CATSNRGLRANYGYTF TGTGCCACCAGCAATCGAGGATTGAGGGCTAACTATGGCTACACCTTC TRBJ1-2 - - TRBV15 16
CASSPVDSGRTEAFF TGTGCCAGCTCACCGGTGGACAGTGGGAGAACTGAAGCTTTCTTT TRBJ1-1 - - TRBV18 15
CASRRGTGDVQPQHF TGTGCCAGCAGGAGAGGGACAGGGGACGTTCAGCCCCAGCATTTT TRBJ1-5 - TRBD1 TRBV7-2 15
CASSFTGGEGTEAFF TGTGCCAGCAGTTTTACGGGGGGGGAGGGCACTGAAGCTTTCTTT TRBJ1-1 - - TRBV28 15
CASRQWTGNSPLHF TGTGCCAGCAGGCAATGGACAGGGAATTCACCCCTCCACTTT TRBJ1-6 - TRBD1 TRBV2 14
CASSPTPGYGYTF TGTGCCAGCAGCCCCACCCCGGGCTATGGCTACACCTTC TRBJ1-2 - - TRBV9 13
CASSPGSGLAGGAYEQYF TGCGCCAGCAGCCCTGGCTCGGGACTAGCGGGGGGCGCCTACGAGCAGTACTTC TRBJ2-7 - TRBD2 TRBV5-1 18
CASSSGGIETQYF TGTGCCAGCAGTTCAGGGGGGATTGAGACCCAGTACTTC TRBJ2-5 - - TRBV28 13
CASLPTGGEAFF TGTGCCAGCCTCCCCACAGGGGGTGAAGCTTTCTTT TRBJ1-1 - TRBD1 TRBV7-9 12